This TCR beta chain stems from a study of blood T cell repertoires in COVID-19. Overall study context: Sites in the United States, Italy and Spain provided acute and convalescent COVID-19 samples. Nucleic acid was either cDNA or gDNA, and it came from T cells, B-cell-depleted T cells, or PBMCs.

Participants' own reports of clinical history determined their cohort assignment. Cohort 3 donors were reported recovered after two negative PCRs, clearance, or symptom resolution. Clones were sequenced by immunoSEQ multiplex PCR, and TCRdb holds only the in-frame ones, with some missing. The top ten clones hold around 5.8% of a sample with about 280,000 clones, roughly 85% of them seen once. Sequencing used PBMCs or T cells enriched from blood (not recorded which). The sequence was obtained from a woman aged 40-49 years who had recovered from COVID-19.

The CDR3 is CASSPGTSTYGYTF. Written as DNA, the CDR3 is TGTGCCAGCAGCCCTGGGACATCGACCTATGGCTACACCTTC. The chain combines TRBV7-6 with TRBJ1-2; tentative D call: TRBD1 (6 bases). CDR1 is SGHVS, CDR2 FNYEAQ, per germline. The CDR3 spans 14 residues. V was shortened by 5 bases and J by 4 bases, with 14 bases between the two germline ends.